One and the same sample provided the 13 T cell receptor beta chains below, sequenced in a study of CD8 T cells in Susac syndrome. An amount of RNA that ranged from 0.5 to 1 ug was reverse transcribed with random hexamers. One entry per CDR3 protein, called by TCRdb with MiXCR from the immunoSEQ multiplex PCR reads. The repertoire holds 400,000 or so distinct CDR3 sequences, with around 85% as singletons. The specimen was CD8+ T cells from PBMCs. All receptors come from a human donor with multiple sclerosis.

The gene calls are TRBV27 and TRBJ2-7; 13 nucleotides agree with TRBD2. The CDR3 consists of 16 residues. The V segment lost 5 bases and the J segment 7 bases; nucleotides outside the gene matches: 11. CDR1 and CDR2 from the germline V gene are MNHEY and SMNVEV (reference sequence). CDR3 region: CASSPLTGLAGWEQYF. In DNA form, the CDR3 reads TGTGCCAGCAGTCCCCTAACGGGACTAGCGGGATGGGAGCAGTACTTC.

The CDR3 sequence is CASNMTGAFREQYF. The CDR3 bases are TGTGCCAGCAACATGACAGGGGCGTTTCGCGAGCAGTACTTC. The chain joins TRBV12-3 or TRBV12-4 to TRBJ2-7, with 8 bases matching TRBD1. The ends lost 7 bases at V and 6 bases at J; junction bases unmatched: 11. CDR3 length: 14 residues.

This clonotype turned up a few times. The V gene is TRBV5-4, the J gene TRBJ1-1, with D maybe TRBD1 (5 bases). V was trimmed by 4 bases and J by 5 bases, leaving 15 bases between them. The CDR3 is 14 amino acids. Germline CDR1 SGHNT, CDR2 YYREEE (reference sequence). CDR3 coding DNA: TGTGCCAGCAGCCTCCCCGGGGGGGAGACTGAAGCTTTCTTT. Encoded protein: CASSLPGGETEAFF.

This clonotype was picked up one time. The rearrangement joins TRBV7-9 to TRBJ1-1; D remains unclear. The CDR3 is 14 amino acids. CDR1 is SEHNR, CDR2 FQNEAQ, per germline (reference sequence). The V and J ends lost 4 bases and 5 bases respectively, with 14 bases between them. As DNA, the CDR3 is TGTGCCAGCAGCTCGCCTGAATCGGGGACTGAAGCTTTCTTT. Protein sequence: CASSSPESGTEAFF.

The chain uses TRBV7-9 and TRBJ2-1; the D is unclear. The CDR3 spans 13 residues. The V end lost 1 base, the J end lost 5 bases, and 6 bases lay between the germline ends. Germline V gene sequence: CDR1 SEHNR, CDR2 FQNEAQ (reference sequence). The CDR3 DNA reads TGTGCCAGCAGCTTAGTGCCCAACAATGAGCAGTTCTTC. The encoded protein is CASSLVPNNEQFF. Complete variable domain (other parts from reference TRBV7-9 and TRBJ2-1): DTGVSQNPRHKITKRGQNVTFRCDPISEHNRLYWYRQTLGQGPEFLTYFQNEAQLEKSRLLSDRFSAERPKGSFSTLEIQRTEQGDSAMYLCASSLVPNNEQFFGPGTRLTVL.

This chain connects TRBV30 to TRBJ1-2, with TRBD1 matching over 10 bases. CDR3 length equals 16 residues. The germline V gene encodes CDR1 GTSNPN and CDR2 SVGIG (reference sequence). J lost 3 bases, V lost 0 bases, and 7 bases had no gene match. CDR3 in amino acids: CAWSVLSGQGYYGYTF. CDR3 nucleotide sequence: TGTGCCTGGAGTGTATTGTCGGGACAGGGGTACTATGGCTACACCTTC.

This sequence joins TRBV28 and TRBJ1-1; TRBD1 agrees at 10 bases. V shed 5 bases and J 5 bases; nucleotides not matched to a gene: 14. Germline values: CDR1 MDHEN, CDR2 SYDVKM. This CDR3 comprises 17 residues. In nucleotides, the CDR3 is TGTGCCAGCAGTCTACGCCCGGGACAGGGGTTTCCAACTGAAGCTTTCTTT. This translates into CASSLRPGQGFPTEAFF.

The CDR3 nucleotides read TGTGCCAGCAACTCCCCCTACGAGCAGTACTTC. Translation: CASNSPYEQYF. This sequence joins TRBV28 and TRBJ2-7; D remains ambiguous. Germline lookup yields CDR1 MDHEN and CDR2 SYDVKM. V shed 7 bases and J shed 2 bases, with 6 bases lying between them. The CDR3 has 11 amino acids.

V is TRBV5-4 and J is TRBJ1-4; possibly TRBD1 for D (5 bases). Germline V gene sequence: CDR1 SGHNT, CDR2 YYREEE (reference sequence). V was shortened by 0 bases and J by 7 bases, with 10 bases between the two germline ends. The CDR3 extends over 14 amino acids. In DNA, the CDR3 is TGTGCCAGCAGCTTGGGAGGGGCGTTTGAAAAACTGTTTTTT. Translated, it gives CASSLGGAFEKLFF.

This clonotype turned up a few times. The gene calls are TRBV4-1 and TRBJ1-3; the D is unclear. The CDR3 spans 14 residues. The V gene lost 0 bases and the J gene lost 2 bases, with 5 bases spanning the gap. The germline V gene has CDR1 MGHRA and CDR2 YSYEKL. CDR3 sequence reads: CASSQEGPGNTIYF. DNA for the CDR3: TGCGCCAGCAGCCAAGAGGGTCCTGGAAACACCATATATTTT.

This chain joins TRBV27 and TRBJ1-1; 7 bases align to TRBD1. The CDR3 extends over 14 amino acids. V was clipped by 3 bases and J by 6 bases; unmatched bases: 7. Germline V lookup: CDR1 MNHEY, CDR2 SMNVEV (reference sequence). The DNA for the CDR3 is TGTGCCAGCAGTTTCCTAGGACAGGTCCCTGAAGCTTTCTTT. This gives the protein CASSFLGQVPEAFF.

Regarding this clonotype: At one of its ends the junction is not consistent with the germline gene, which may arise from a read error. V usage is TRBV19 and J usage is TRBJ1-2; D gene uncertain. The germline CDR1 and CDR2 sequences are LNHDA and SQIVND (reference sequence). This CDR3 is built from 12 residues. The DNA of the CDR3 is TGTGCCTGTAGTGATTGGACGTTCGGCTACACCTTC. Its protein is CACSDWTFGYTF. Complete variable domain (other parts from reference TRBV19 and TRBJ1-2): DGGITQSPKYLFRKEGQNVTLSCEQNLNHDAMYWYRQDPGQGLRLIYYSQIVNDFQKGDIAEGYSVSREKKESFPLTVTSAQKNPTAFYLCACSDWTFGYTFGSGTRLTVV.

The rearrangement joins TRBV29-1 to TRBJ2-1, with D possibly being TRBD2 (6 bases). The CDR3 covers 15 residues. The V end lost 1 base, the J end lost 4 bases, and 14 bases lay between the germline ends. CDR1 and CDR2 (germline): SQVTM, ANQGSEA. The CDR3 spells CSVEVLAGVYNEQFF. The DNA for the CDR3 is TGCAGCGTTGAAGTACTAGCCGGGGTTTACAATGAGCAGTTCTTC.